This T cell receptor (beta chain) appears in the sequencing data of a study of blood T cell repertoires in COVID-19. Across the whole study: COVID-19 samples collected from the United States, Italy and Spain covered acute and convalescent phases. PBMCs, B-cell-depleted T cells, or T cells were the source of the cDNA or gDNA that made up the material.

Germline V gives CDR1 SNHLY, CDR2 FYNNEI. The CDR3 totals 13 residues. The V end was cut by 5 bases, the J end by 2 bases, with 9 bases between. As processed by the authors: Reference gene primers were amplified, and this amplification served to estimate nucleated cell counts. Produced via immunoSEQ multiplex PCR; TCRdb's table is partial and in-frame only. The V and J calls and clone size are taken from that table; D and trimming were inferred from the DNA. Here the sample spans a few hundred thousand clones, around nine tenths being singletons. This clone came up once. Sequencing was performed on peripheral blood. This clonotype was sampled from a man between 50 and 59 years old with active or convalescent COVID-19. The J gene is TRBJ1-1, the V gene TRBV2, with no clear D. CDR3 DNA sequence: TGTGCCAGCAGTAAGGAGAGTAACACTGAAGCTTTCTTT. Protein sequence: CASSKESNTEAFF.